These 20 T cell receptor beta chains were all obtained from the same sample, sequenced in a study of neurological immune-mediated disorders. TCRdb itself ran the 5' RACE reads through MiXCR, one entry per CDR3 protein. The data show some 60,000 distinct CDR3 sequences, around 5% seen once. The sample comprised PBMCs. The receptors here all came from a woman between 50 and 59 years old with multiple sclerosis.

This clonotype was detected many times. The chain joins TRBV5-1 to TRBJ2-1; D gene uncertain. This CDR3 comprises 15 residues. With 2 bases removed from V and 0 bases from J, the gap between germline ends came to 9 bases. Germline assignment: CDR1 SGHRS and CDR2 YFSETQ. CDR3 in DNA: TGCGCCAGCAGCTTACCCGGAATCTCCTACAATGAGCAGTTCTTC. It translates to CASSLPGISYNEQFF. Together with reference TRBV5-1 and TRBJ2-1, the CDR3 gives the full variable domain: KAGVTQTPRYLIKTRGQQVTLSCSPISGHRSVSWYQQTPGQGLQFLFEYFSETQRNKGNFPGRFSGRQFSNSRSEMNVSTLELGDSALYLCASSLPGISYNEQFFGPGTRLTVL.

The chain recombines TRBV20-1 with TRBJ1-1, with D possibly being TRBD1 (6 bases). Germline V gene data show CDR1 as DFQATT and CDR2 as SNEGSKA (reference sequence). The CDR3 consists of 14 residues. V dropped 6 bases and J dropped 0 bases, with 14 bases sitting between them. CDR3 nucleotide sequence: TGCAGTGCACCGACAGGCCCGTTGAACACTGAAGCTTTCTTT. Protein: CSAPTGPLNTEAFF.

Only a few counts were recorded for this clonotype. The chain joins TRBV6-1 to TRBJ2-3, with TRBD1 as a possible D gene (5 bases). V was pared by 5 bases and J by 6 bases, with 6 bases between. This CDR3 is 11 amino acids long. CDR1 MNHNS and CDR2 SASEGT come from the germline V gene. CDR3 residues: CASSPGDTQYF. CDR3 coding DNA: TGTGCCAGCAGTCCAGGGGATACGCAGTATTTT.

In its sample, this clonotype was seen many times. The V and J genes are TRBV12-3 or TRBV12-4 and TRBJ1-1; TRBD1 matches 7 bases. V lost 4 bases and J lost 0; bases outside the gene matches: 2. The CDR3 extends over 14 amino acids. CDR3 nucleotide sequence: TGTGCCAGCAGTTCACAGGGGATGAACACTGAAGCTTTCTTT. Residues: CASSSQGMNTEAFF.

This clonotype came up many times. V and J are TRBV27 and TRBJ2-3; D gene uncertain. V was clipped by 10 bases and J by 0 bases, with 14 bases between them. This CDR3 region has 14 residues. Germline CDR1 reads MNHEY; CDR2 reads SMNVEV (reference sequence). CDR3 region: CATSYMGSTDTQYF. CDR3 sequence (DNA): TGTGCCACCTCTTATATGGGTAGCACAGATACGCAGTATTTT.

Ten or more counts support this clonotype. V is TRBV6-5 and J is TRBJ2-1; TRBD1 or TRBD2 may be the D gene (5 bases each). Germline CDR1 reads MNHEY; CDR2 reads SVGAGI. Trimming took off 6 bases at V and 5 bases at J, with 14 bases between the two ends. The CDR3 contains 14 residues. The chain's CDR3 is CASSPGTENNEQFF. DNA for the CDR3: TGTGCCAGCAGCCCCGGGACGGAGAACAATGAGCAGTTCTTC.

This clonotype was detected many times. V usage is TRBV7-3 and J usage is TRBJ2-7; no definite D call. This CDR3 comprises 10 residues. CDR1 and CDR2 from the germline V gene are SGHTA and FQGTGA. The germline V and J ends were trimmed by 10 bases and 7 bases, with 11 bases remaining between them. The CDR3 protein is CAMSLGEQYV. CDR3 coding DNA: TGTGCCATGTCCTTAGGAGAGCAGTACGTC.

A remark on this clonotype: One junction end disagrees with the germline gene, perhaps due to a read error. The CDR3 DNA is TGCAGTGCTGGGACAGGGGGCGATCAGCCCCAGAATTTT. This codes for CSAGTGGDQPQNF. The chain has TRBV20-1 and TRBJ1-5; 12 nucleotides line up with TRBD1. The CDR3 is 13 residues long. The germline V gene has CDR1 DFQATT and CDR2 SNEGSKA (reference sequence).

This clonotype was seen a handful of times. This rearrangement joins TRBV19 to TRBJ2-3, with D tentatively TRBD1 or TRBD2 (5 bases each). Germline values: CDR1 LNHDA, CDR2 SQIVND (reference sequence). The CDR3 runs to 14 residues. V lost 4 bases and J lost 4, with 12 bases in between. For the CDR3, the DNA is TGTGCCAGTAGTAAGGAGTTGGGGGCAGATACGCAGTATTTT. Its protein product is CASSKELGADTQYF. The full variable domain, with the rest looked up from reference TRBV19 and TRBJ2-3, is DGGITQSPKYLFRKEGQNVTLSCEQNLNHDAMYWYRQDPGQGLRLIYYSQIVNDFQKGDIAEGYSVSREKKESFPLTVTSAQKNPTAFYLCASSKELGADTQYFGPGTRLTVL.

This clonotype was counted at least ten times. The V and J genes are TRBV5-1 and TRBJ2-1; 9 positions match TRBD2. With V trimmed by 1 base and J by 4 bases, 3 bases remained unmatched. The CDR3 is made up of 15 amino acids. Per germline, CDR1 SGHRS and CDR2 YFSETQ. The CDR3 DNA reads TGCGCCAGCAGCTTGCGTCTAGCGGGGTACAATGAGCAGTTCTTC. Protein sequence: CASSLRLAGYNEQFF.

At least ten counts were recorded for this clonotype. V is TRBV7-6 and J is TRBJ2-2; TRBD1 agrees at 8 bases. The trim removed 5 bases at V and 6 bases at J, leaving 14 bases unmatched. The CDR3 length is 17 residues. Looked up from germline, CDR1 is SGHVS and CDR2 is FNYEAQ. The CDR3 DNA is TGTGCCAGCAGCCAGGGGGCCCTTTTGACGGGCGCCGGGGAGCTGTTTTTT. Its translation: CASSQGALLTGAGELFF. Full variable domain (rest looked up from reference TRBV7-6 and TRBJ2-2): GAGVSQSPRYKVTKRGQDVALRCDPISGHVSLYWYRQALGQGPEFLTYFNYEAQQDKSGLPNDRFSAERPEGSISTLTIQRTEQRDSAMYRCASSQGALLTGAGELFFGEGSRLTVL.

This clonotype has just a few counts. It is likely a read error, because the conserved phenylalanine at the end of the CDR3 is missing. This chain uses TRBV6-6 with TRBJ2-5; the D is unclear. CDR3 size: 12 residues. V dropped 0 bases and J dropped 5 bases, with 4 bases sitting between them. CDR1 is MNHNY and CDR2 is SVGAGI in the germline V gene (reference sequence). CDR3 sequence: CASSYSVETQYN. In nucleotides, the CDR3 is TGTGCCAGCAGTTACTCGGTGGAGACCCAGTACAAC.

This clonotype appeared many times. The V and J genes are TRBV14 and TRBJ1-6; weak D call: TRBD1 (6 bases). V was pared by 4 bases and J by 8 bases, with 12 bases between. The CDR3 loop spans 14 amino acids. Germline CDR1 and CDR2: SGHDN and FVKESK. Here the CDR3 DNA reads TGTGCCAGCAGCCCAGACAGGAGGTATTCACCCCTCCACTTT. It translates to CASSPDRRYSPLHF.

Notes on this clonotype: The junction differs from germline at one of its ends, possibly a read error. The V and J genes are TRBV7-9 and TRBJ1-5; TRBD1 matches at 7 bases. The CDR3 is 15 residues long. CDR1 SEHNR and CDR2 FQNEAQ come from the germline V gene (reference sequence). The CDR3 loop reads CASSFAGTADQPQNF. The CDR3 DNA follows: TGTGCCAGCAGCTTCGCCGGGACAGCCGATCAGCCCCAGAATTTT.

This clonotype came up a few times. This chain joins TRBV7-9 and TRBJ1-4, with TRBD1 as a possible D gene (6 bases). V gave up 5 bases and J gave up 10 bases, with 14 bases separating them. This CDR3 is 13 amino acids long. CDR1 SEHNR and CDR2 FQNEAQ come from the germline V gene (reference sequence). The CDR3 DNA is TGTGCCAGCAGCGCGCCGGCCAGGGGAAAACTGTTTTTT. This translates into CASSAPARGKLFF.

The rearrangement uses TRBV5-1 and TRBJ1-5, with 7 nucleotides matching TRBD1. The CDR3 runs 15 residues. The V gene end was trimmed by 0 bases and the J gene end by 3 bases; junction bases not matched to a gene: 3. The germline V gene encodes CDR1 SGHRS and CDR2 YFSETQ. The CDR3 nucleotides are TGCGCCAGCAGCTTGGGGACAGGTTTCAATCAGCCCCAGCATTTT. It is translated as CASSLGTGFNQPQHF.

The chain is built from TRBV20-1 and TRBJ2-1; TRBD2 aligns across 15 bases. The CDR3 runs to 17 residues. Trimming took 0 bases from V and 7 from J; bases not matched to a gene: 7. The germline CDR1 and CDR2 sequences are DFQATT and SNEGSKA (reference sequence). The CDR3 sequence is CSARDRTSGGARNEQFF. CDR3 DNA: TGCAGTGCTAGAGATCGGACTAGCGGGGGGGCGAGGAATGAGCAGTTCTTC.

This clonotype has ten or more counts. CDR3 bases: TGTGCCAGCAGTCCCCCTAATCAGCCCCAGCATTTT. It is translated as CASSPPNQPQHF. V gene TRBV6-2 or TRBV6-3 combines with J gene TRBJ1-5; unclear D gene. V lost 5 bases and J 4 bases, leaving 6 bases between the germline ends. The V gene's germline CDR1 is MNHEY and CDR2 SVGEGT. The CDR3 length is 12 residues.

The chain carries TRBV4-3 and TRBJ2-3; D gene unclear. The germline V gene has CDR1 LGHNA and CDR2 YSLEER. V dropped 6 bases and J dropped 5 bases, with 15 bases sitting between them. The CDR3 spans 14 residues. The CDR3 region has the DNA TGCGCCAGCAGTCTCGAGACGTACATAGATACGCAGTATTTT. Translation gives CASSLETYIDTQYF.

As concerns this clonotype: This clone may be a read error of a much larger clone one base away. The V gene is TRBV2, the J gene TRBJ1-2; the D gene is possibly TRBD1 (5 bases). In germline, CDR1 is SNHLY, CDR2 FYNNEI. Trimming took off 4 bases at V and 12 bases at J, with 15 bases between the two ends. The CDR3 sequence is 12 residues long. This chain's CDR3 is CASSGKAQGHTF. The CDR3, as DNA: TGTGCCAGCAGTGGTAAAGCTCAGGGCCACACCTTC.